This TCR beta chain was identified in a study of identical twins. TCRdb reprocessed the 5' RACE reads with MiXCR, giving one entry per CDR3 protein. The data show about 520,000 distinct CDR3 sequences, 22% seen once. Trimming took 6 bases from V and 8 from J, leaving 16 bases between them. This CDR3 has 13 residues. CDR1 MNHNY and CDR2 SVGAGI come from the germline V gene (reference sequence). The sample was also reused in another study, on T cells expressing NK-cell markers.

The sample was CD4+ T cells sorted from blood. The source is a young woman in good health. The gene calls are TRBV6-6 and TRBJ1-2; TRBD1 might be the D (6 bases). For the CDR3, the DNA is TGTGCCAGCAGCCCCAAGGGGGTAGAGGGCTACACCTTC. Its protein is CASSPKGVEGYTF.